This is a list of T cell receptor beta chains from one sample in a study of cytomegalovirus exposure and HLA in healthy donors. Here immunoSEQ multiplex PCR was the method, and the copy in TCRdb shows in-frame clones only, minus some. The data contain 100,000 to 150,000 clones, roughly four fifths of them singletons. Sequencing was carried out using PBMCs. Receptors originate from a man between 45 and 60 years old in good health and CMV-seronegative. Each CDR3 is given without its conserved first and last residue. Each record gives: V gene, CDR3 protein.

v_call: TRBV5-6; cdr3_aa: ASSLDRGNTEAF
v_call: TRBV4-2; cdr3_aa: ASSQGAGYNEQF
v_call: TRBV4-1; cdr3_aa: ASSQQGTGELF
v_call: TRBV6-1; cdr3_aa: ASSEVSGGAYT
v_call: TRBV5-1; cdr3_aa: ASSFGQGAGNTIY
v_call: TRBV5-6; cdr3_aa: ASSSAGPGNTIY
v_call: TRBV6-6; cdr3_aa: ASSRTGTSNQPQH
v_call: TRBV9; cdr3_aa: ASSLDLRGNEQF
v_call: TRBV7-9; cdr3_aa: SSSGDRGSGNTIY
v_call: TRBV5-8; cdr3_aa: ASSLYRGEYNEQF
v_call: TRBV30; cdr3_aa: AWSTGLNTEAF
v_call: TRBV5-8; cdr3_aa: ASSLSNTYEQY
v_call: TRBV6-5; cdr3_aa: ASKTGGRSGEQY
v_call: TRBV4-1; cdr3_aa: ASSQDPGQWYYEQY
v_call: TRBV5-4; cdr3_aa: ASSLGGRGSYNEQF
v_call: TRBV7-7; cdr3_aa: ASSPDSGGARETQY
v_call: TRBV19; cdr3_aa: ASKDSYNSPLH
v_call: TRBV5-4; cdr3_aa: ASSLARAGGSGYT
v_call: TRBV10-3; cdr3_aa: AIGTGGAATEAF
v_call: TRBV5-6; cdr3_aa: ASSLVRGNEQF